This TCR beta chain is drawn from a study of blood T cell repertoires in COVID-19. Across the study: Spain, Italy and the United States supplied samples that represented acute and convalescent COVID-19. T cells, B-cell-depleted T cells, or PBMCs supplied cDNA or gDNA.

Sequencing was performed with immunoSEQ multiplex PCR; in TCRdb, only in-frame clones are kept and a portion is missing. The table shows around 340,000 clones, with about 86% occurring only once. CDR3 size: 16 residues. Trimming took off 6 bases at V and 0 bases at J, with 17 bases between the two ends. The germline CDR1 and CDR2 sequences are MNHEY and SMNVEV (reference sequence). Individuals aged about 18 to 100 years were recruited from 24 US areas. Assignment of participants to cohorts was predicated upon participant-reported clinical history. The source of this sequence is a middle-aged woman with acute COVID-19. The sample consisted of PBMCs or T cells enriched from blood (not recorded which). The V call is TRBV27, the J call TRBJ2-5; D not certain. The CDR3 protein is CASSPFPPQYQETQYF. In nucleotides, the CDR3 is TGTGCCAGCAGCCCATTCCCCCCACAGTACCAAGAGACCCAGTACTTC.